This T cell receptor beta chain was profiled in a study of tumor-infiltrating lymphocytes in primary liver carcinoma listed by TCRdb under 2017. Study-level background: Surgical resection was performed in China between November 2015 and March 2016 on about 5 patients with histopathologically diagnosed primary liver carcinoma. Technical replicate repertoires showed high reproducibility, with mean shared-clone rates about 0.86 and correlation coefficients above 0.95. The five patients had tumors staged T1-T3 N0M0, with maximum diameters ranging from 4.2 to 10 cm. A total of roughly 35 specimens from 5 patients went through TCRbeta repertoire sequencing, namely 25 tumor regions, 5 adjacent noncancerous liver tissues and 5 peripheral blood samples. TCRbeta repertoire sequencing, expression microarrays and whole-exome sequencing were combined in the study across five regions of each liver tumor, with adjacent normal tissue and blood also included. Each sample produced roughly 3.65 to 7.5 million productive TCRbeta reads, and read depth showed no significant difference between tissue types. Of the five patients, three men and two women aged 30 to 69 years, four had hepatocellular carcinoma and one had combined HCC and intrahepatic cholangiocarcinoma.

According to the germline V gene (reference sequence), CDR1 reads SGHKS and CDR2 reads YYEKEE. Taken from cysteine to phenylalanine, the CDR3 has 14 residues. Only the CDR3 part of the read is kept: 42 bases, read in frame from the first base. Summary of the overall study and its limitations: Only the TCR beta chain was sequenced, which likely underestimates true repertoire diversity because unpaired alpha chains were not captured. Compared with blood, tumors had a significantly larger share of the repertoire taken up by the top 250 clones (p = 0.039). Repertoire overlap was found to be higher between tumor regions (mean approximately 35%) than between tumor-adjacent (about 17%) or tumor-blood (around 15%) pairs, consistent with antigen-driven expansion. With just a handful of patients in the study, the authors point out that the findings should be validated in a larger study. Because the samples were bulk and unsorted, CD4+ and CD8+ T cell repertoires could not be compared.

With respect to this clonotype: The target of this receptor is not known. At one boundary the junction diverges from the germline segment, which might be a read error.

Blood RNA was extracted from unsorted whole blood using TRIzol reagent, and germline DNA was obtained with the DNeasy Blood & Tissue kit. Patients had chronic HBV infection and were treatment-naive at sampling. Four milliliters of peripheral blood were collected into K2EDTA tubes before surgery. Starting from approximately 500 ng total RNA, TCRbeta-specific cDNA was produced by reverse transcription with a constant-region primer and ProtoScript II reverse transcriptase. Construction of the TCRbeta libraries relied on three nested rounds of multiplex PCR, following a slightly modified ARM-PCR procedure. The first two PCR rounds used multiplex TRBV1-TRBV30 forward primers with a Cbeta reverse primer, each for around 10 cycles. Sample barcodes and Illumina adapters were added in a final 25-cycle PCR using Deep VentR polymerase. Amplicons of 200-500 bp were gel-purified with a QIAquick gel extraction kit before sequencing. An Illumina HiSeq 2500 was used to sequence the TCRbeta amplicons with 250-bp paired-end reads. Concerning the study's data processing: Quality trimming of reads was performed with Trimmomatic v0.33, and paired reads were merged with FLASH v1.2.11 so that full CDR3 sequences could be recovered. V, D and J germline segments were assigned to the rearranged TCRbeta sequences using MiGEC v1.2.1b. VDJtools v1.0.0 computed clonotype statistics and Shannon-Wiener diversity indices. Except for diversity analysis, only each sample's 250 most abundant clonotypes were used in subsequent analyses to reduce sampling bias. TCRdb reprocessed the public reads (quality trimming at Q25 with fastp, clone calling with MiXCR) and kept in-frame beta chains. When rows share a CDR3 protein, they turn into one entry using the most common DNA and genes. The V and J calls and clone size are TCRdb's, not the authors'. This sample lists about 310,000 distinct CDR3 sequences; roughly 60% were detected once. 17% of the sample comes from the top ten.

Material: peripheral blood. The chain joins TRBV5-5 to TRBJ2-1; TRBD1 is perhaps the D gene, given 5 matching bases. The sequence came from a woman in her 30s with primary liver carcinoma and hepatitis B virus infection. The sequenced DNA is TGTGCCACCAGCTTGGTAGGGGTCTACAATGAGCAGTTCTTC. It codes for CATSLVGVYNEQFF.